The 30 T cell receptor beta chains below all came from one sample that was sequenced in a study of OX40 agonist ivuxolimab in advanced cancers. Measured with immunoSEQ multiplex PCR; TCRdb has only the in-frame clones, and not every one. The sample has tens of thousands of clones, 65% to 75% seen once. Sequencing used CD4+ or CD8+ T cells sorted from blood, obtained in a trial of the OX40 agonist ivuxolimab. The receptors here all came from an adult with an advanced solid tumor such as melanoma, head and neck, liver or kidney cancer.

The table lists this clone with a few counts. The chain couples TRBV7-9 to TRBJ1-2; D remains ambiguous. This CDR3 comprises 14 residues. In germline, CDR1 is SEHNR, CDR2 FQNEAQ (reference sequence). Trimming shortened V by 1 base and J by 4 bases, and 10 bases separated the two germline ends. CDR3 nucleotide sequence: TGTGCCAGCAGCTTAGAAGCCAGCTTCTATGGCTACACCTTC. Amino acid sequence: CASSLEASFYGYTF.

The chain couples TRBV30 to TRBJ2-5; unclear D gene. The V end lost 1 base, the J end lost 8 bases, and 11 bases lay between the germline ends. CDR1 is GTSNPN, CDR2 SVGIG, per germline (reference sequence). This CDR3 comprises 12 residues. CDR3 in amino acids: CAWSATVGTQYF. CDR3 sequence (DNA): TGTGCCTGGAGTGCGACTGTAGGAACCCAGTACTTC.

The chain joins TRBV11-2 to TRBJ1-1; the D is unclear. CDR1 and CDR2 (germline): SGHAT, FQNNGV. The CDR3 totals 12 residues. Trimming took 5 bases from V and 5 from J, leaving 9 bases between them. In DNA form, the CDR3 reads TGTGCCAGCAGCCGGACTGGAACTGAAGCTTTCTTT. Amino acid sequence: CASSRTGTEAFF.

The chain joins TRBV5-1 to TRBJ1-1; 9 bases map to TRBD1. Germline loops: CDR1 SGHRS, CDR2 YFSETQ. The trim removed 6 bases at V and 1 base at J, leaving 13 bases unmatched. This CDR3 spans 17 amino acids. The CDR3 nucleotides read TGCGCCAGCAAAAGGACAGGGGCGCCGGGGGAGAACACTGAAGCTTTCTTT. Translation: CASKRTGAPGENTEAFF.

The chain couples TRBV9 to TRBJ2-3; 8 bases line up with TRBD2. CDR1 SGDLS and CDR2 YYNGEE come from the germline V gene. The junction had 3 bases not matched to a gene; V was cut back by 3 bases and J by 0 bases. The CDR3 consists of 15 residues. The CDR3 region has the DNA TGTGCCAGCAGCGCCGGGACTAGTAGCACAGATACGCAGTATTTT. This sequence encodes CASSAGTSSTDTQYF.

J is TRBJ1-2 and V is TRBV30; D is uncertain. The germline CDR1 and CDR2 sequences are GTSNPN and SVGIG (reference sequence). This CDR3 has 14 amino acids. V dropped 0 bases and J dropped 6 bases, with 14 bases sitting between them. The CDR3 nucleotides read TGTGCCTGGAGTGTTGTCTCGGCGTCCCATGGCTACACCTTC. Translated, it gives CAWSVVSASHGYTF.

This chain connects TRBV6-5 to TRBJ1-4; D is perhaps TRBD1 (5 bases). Germline V gene data show CDR1 as MNHEY and CDR2 as SVGAGI. The CDR3 loop spans 15 amino acids. V was trimmed by 0 bases and J by 8 bases, leaving 13 bases between them. This CDR3 reads CASSYSYKGKEKLFF. The CDR3 nucleotides read TGTGCCAGCAGTTACTCCTATAAGGGGAAAGAAAAACTGTTTTTT.

This clone was seen a few times. The CDR3 is CASSFAGGADTQYF. The CDR3 DNA sequence: TGTGCCAGCAGCTTTGCGGGGGGGGCAGATACGCAGTATTTT. The J gene is TRBJ2-3, the V gene TRBV5-4, with 9 bases aligning to TRBD2. CDR1 and CDR2 (germline): SGHNT, YYREEE (reference sequence). The CDR3 spans 14 residues. V trimming: 2 bases; J trimming: 4 bases; junction bases outside the gene matches: 2.

This clone was seen more than once but under ten times. The CDR3 DNA sequence: TGCGCCAGCAGCCAAGTGGCGAACACCGGGGAGCTGTTTTTT. Amino acids: CASSQVANTGELFF. This chain connects TRBV4-1 to TRBJ2-2; D not resolved. V was clipped by 1 base and J by 0 bases, with 3 bases between them. Germline V lookup: CDR1 MGHRA, CDR2 YSYEKL. The CDR3 contains 14 residues.

This chain joins TRBV5-1 and TRBJ2-3; 7 nucleotides match TRBD1. V shed 4 bases and J 4 bases; nucleotides not matched to a gene: 9. CDR1 is SGHRS, CDR2 YFSETQ, per germline. This CDR3 has 15 amino acids. The CDR3 is CASSGTGVLPDTQYF. The CDR3 DNA sequence: TGCGCCAGCAGCGGAACAGGGGTGTTGCCAGATACGCAGTATTTT.

This rearrangement joins TRBV25-1 to TRBJ2-5; TRBD2 matches 8 bases. Trimming removed 3 bases from V and 3 bases from J; junction bases left unmatched: 0. CDR1 is MGHDK, CDR2 SYGVNS, per germline. The CDR3 has 13 residues. This CDR3 is CASSDGGEETQYF. The CDR3 region has the DNA TGTGCCAGCAGTGACGGGGGGGAAGAGACCCAGTACTTC.

V gene TRBV6-1 combines with J gene TRBJ1-6, with D tentatively TRBD1 (5 bases). V lost 10 bases and J 0 bases, leaving 13 bases between the germline ends. The CDR3 is 15 amino acids. Looked up from germline, CDR1 is MNHNS and CDR2 is SASEGT. In nucleotides, the CDR3 is TGTGCCACAAAGGACGGGGGCTCCTATAATTCACCCCTCCACTTT. Protein: CATKDGGSYNSPLHF.

The chain couples TRBV6-1 to TRBJ1-1; maybe TRBD1 (6 bases). Trimming removed 9 bases at V and 4 bases at J, with 15 bases between. The CDR3 has 13 residues. CDR1 is MNHNS and CDR2 is SASEGT in the germline V gene. The CDR3 reads CASRMEGVTEAFF. CDR3 DNA: TGTGCCAGTAGGATGGAGGGGGTCACTGAAGCTTTCTTT.

The chain has TRBV18 and TRBJ2-1; tentative D call: TRBD1 (6 bases). In germline, CDR1 is KGHSH, CDR2 LQKENI. This CDR3 comprises 15 residues. V lost 3 bases to trimming and J lost 1 base, with 10 bases between them. The CDR3 spells CASSPQGISYNEQFF. Here the CDR3 DNA reads TGTGCCAGCTCACCCCAGGGGATTTCCTACAATGAGCAGTTCTTC. Full variable domain (outside the CDR3, taken from reference TRBV18 and TRBJ2-1): NAGVMQNPRHLVRRRGQEARLRCSPMKGHSHVYWYRQLPEEGLKFMVYLQKENIIDESGMPKERFSAEFPKEGPSILRIQQVVRGDSAAYFCASSPQGISYNEQFFGPGTRLTVL.

The chain carries TRBV7-8 and TRBJ1-5, with unresolved D. The V gene lost 5 bases and the J gene lost 3 bases, with 11 bases spanning the gap. CDR1 SGHVS and CDR2 FQNEAQ come from the germline V gene. This CDR3 spans 14 amino acids. The CDR3 region is CASSPSEYNQPQHF. In DNA, the CDR3 is TGTGCCAGCAGCCCTTCGGAGTACAATCAGCCCCAGCATTTT. Full variable domain (missing parts from reference TRBV7-8 and TRBJ1-5): GAGVSQSPRYKVAKRGQDVALRCDPISGHVSLFWYQQALGQGPEFLTYFQNEAQLDKSGLPSDRFFAERPEGSVSTLKIQRTQQEDSAVYLCASSPSEYNQPQHFGDGTRLSIL.

In this sample, this clone turned up a few times. This CDR3 reads CASSLGKGASSYEQYV. DNA for the CDR3: TGTGCCAGCAGCTTGGGTAAGGGGGCGAGCTCCTACGAGCAGTACGTC. The J gene is TRBJ2-7, the V gene TRBV7-6; 7 bases fit TRBD1. J was trimmed by 0 bases and V by 3 bases; bases with no gene match: 8. CDR3 size: 16 residues. Germline V lookup: CDR1 SGHVS, CDR2 FNYEAQ.

This chain connects TRBV19 to TRBJ1-5; TRBD1 might be the D (6 bases). V lost 2 bases and J lost 3, with 11 bases in between. The germline gives CDR1 LNHDA, CDR2 SQIVND (reference sequence). This CDR3 spans 15 amino acids. The CDR3 sequence is CASSIIAGVNQPQHF. The CDR3 DNA reads as TGTGCCAGTAGTATAATTGCAGGGGTCAATCAGCCCCAGCATTTT.

This sequence joins TRBV6-5 and TRBJ2-7, with 10 bases that match TRBD1. The germline V gene has CDR1 MNHEY and CDR2 SVGAGI. The CDR3 has 15 residues. With 6 bases clipped from V and 5 bases from J, the junction kept 10 bases outside the gene matches. The CDR3 sequence: CASRDRQGALDEQYV. For the CDR3, the DNA is TGTGCCAGCAGGGATAGACAGGGGGCTCTGGACGAGCAGTACGTC.

The chain employs TRBV4-2 and TRBJ1-5; D is uncertain. The CDR3 length is 16 residues. With 4 bases removed from V and 2 bases from J, the gap between germline ends came to 15 bases. Germline V lookup: CDR1 LGHNA, CDR2 YNFKEQ. CDR3 nucleotide sequence: TGTGCCAGCAGCCCGCGGGTTGGTTCGGGCAATCAGCCCCAGCATTTT. Translated, it gives CASSPRVGSGNQPQHF.

The genes are TRBV30 and TRBJ2-6; the D is unclear. V was trimmed by 5 bases and J by 3 bases, leaving 8 bases between them. Germline-derived CDR1 and CDR2 are GTSNPN and SVGIG (reference sequence). The CDR3 extends over 13 amino acids. CDR3 sequence: CAWATIGANVLTF. CDR3 bases: TGTGCCTGGGCAACTATTGGGGCCAACGTCCTGACTTTC.

This rearrangement joins TRBV23-1 to TRBJ2-7; D possibly corresponds to TRBD2 (5 bases). TRBV23-1 is an ORF; its function is uncertain. The CDR3 has 13 amino acids. V lost 1 base and J lost 5, with 9 bases in between. CDR3 bases: TGCGCCAGCAGTCAATTGCGGGTCGACGAGCAGTACTTC. Its translation is CASSQLRVDEQYF.

The CDR3 nucleotides read TGTGCCAGCAGCCGGGACAGCGGCTCTGGAAACACCATATATTTT. Translating gives CASSRDSGSGNTIYF. The chain is built from TRBV28 and TRBJ1-3, with 7 nucleotides matching TRBD1. V was clipped by 6 bases and J by 0 bases; unmatched bases: 5. This CDR3 region has 15 residues. Germline loops: CDR1 MDHEN, CDR2 SYDVKM.

As DNA, the CDR3 is TGTGCCTGGAGACTACAGGGGAACAATCAGCCCCAGCATTTT. Its protein product is CAWRLQGNNQPQHF. This chain joins TRBV30 and TRBJ1-5; the match to TRBD1 covers 7 bases. The CDR3 covers 14 residues. CDR1 is GTSNPN and CDR2 is SVGIG in the germline V gene (reference sequence). V dropped 3 bases and J dropped 3; count of bases not matched to a gene: 5. Together with reference TRBV30 and TRBJ1-5, the CDR3 gives the full variable domain: SQTIHQWPATLVQPVGSPLSLECTVEGTSNPNLYWYRQAAGRGLQLLFYSVGIGQISSEVPQNLSASRPQDRQFILSSKKLLLSDSGFYLCAWRLQGNNQPQHFGDGTRLSIL.

The J gene is TRBJ2-7, the V gene TRBV18; perhaps TRBD1 as D (5 bases). Trimming left V 4 bases short and J 2 bases short, with 9 bases between. The CDR3 extends over 13 amino acids. From germline, CDR1 is KGHSH and CDR2 LQKENI. The CDR3 sequence is CASSLDSTYEQYF. Here the CDR3 DNA reads TGTGCCAGCTCACTTGACAGTACCTACGAGCAGTACTTC.

The rearrangement joins TRBV6-6 to TRBJ1-4, with TRBD1 as a possible D gene (5 bases). V dropped 6 bases and J dropped 8 bases, with 16 bases sitting between them. Per the germline V gene, CDR1 is MNHNY and CDR2 is SVGAGI (reference sequence). This CDR3 has 14 residues. In DNA form, the CDR3 reads TGTGCCAGCAGCCTGAACTACTGGGGGGAAAAACTGTTTTTT. Translation: CASSLNYWGEKLFF.

This chain links TRBV14 with TRBJ2-7; D unresolved. The V and J ends lost 0 bases and 4 bases respectively, with 10 bases between them. The CDR3 contains 14 residues. The V gene's germline CDR1 is SGHDN and CDR2 FVKESK. CDR3 sequence: CASSQDILGYEQYF. CDR3 coding DNA: TGTGCCAGCAGCCAAGACATCCTAGGATACGAGCAGTACTTC. Drawing the rest from reference TRBV14 and TRBJ2-7, the complete variable domain is EAGVTQFPSHSVIEKGQTVTLRCDPISGHDNLYWYRRVMGKEIKFLLHFVKESKQDESGMPNNRFLAERTGGTYSTLKVQPAELEDSGVYFCASSQDILGYEQYFGPGTRLTVT.

This rearrangement joins TRBV2 to TRBJ2-7; D is possibly TRBD1 (5 bases). CDR1 is SNHLY and CDR2 is FYNNEI in the germline V gene. V lost 3 bases and J lost 6, with 9 bases in between. The CDR3 contains 12 residues. CDR3 protein: CASSDRVLEQYF. The CDR3 DNA is TGTGCCAGCAGTGACAGGGTCCTCGAGCAGTACTTC.

The rearrangement uses TRBV6-1 and TRBJ2-5; the D gene is possibly TRBD1 (5 bases). The CDR3 consists of 14 residues. CDR1 and CDR2 (germline): MNHNS, SASEGT. The V gene lost 6 bases and the J gene lost 2 bases, with 13 bases spanning the gap. CDR3: CASSTGTRQETQYF. The CDR3 nucleotides read TGTGCCAGCAGCACAGGAACCCGGCAAGAGACCCAGTACTTC.

This clone was recorded a few times. This chain links TRBV2 with TRBJ2-3; TRBD1 is a possible D gene (5 bases). Trimming stripped 4 bases from V and 9 bases from J, with 14 bases between. Germline values: CDR1 SNHLY, CDR2 FYNNEI. This CDR3 is 13 amino acids long. CDR3 sequence reads: CASSGQFRSTQYF. CDR3 nucleotide sequence: TGTGCCAGCAGTGGACAGTTCCGGTCGACGCAGTATTTT.

The rearrangement uses TRBV5-4 and TRBJ2-1, with D perhaps being TRBD1 or TRBD2 (5 bases each). The CDR3 length is 15 residues. The germline gives CDR1 SGHNT, CDR2 YYREEE (reference sequence). The V and J ends lost 4 bases and 8 bases respectively, with 19 bases between them. In nucleotides, the CDR3 is TGTGCCAGCAGCCCGGGACCTGGTGCCCTCGATGAGCAGTTCTTC. As protein: CASSPGPGALDEQFF.